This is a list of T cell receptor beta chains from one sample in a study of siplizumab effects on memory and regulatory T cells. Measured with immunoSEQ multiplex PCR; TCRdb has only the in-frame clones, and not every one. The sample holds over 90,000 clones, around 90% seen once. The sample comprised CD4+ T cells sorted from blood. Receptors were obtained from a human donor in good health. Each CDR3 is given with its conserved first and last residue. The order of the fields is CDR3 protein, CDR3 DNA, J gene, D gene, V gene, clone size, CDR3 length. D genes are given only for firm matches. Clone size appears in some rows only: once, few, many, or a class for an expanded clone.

CDR3 protein: CASSPTRGGNEKLFF
CDR3 DNA: TGTGCCAGCAGCCCAACGAGGGGCGGTAATGAAAAACTGTTTTTT
J gene: TRBJ1-4
D gene: .
V gene: TRBV14
clone size: .
CDR3 length: 15

CDR3 protein: CASSSQGHLNTGELFF
CDR3 DNA: TGTGCCAGCTCTTCACAGGGGCATCTGAACACCGGGGAGCTGTTTTTT
J gene: TRBJ2-2
D gene: TRBD1
V gene: TRBV18
clone size: .
CDR3 length: 16

CDR3 protein: CASSEVAGGPQFF
CDR3 DNA: TGTGCCAGCAGCGAGGTAGCGGGAGGACCACAGTTCTTC
J gene: TRBJ2-1
D gene: TRBD2
V gene: TRBV7-6
clone size: .
CDR3 length: 13

CDR3 protein: CASSPRIGQGADQPQHF
CDR3 DNA: TGTGCCAGCTCACCACGGATTGGACAGGGGGCCGACCAGCCCCAGCATTTT
J gene: TRBJ1-5
D gene: TRBD1
V gene: TRBV18
clone size: .
CDR3 length: 17

CDR3 protein: CASSLSGRAGSEQFF
CDR3 DNA: TGCGCCAGCAGCCTGAGCGGGAGGGCCGGCAGTGAGCAGTTCTTC
J gene: TRBJ2-1
D gene: TRBD2
V gene: TRBV5-1
clone size: .
CDR3 length: 15

CDR3 protein: CASSEITANQGDTQYF
CDR3 DNA: TGTGCCAGCAGTGAAATTACGGCTAACCAGGGAGATACGCAGTATTTT
J gene: TRBJ2-3
D gene: .
V gene: TRBV2
clone size: .
CDR3 length: 16

CDR3 protein: CASSLGTGSSYEQYF
CDR3 DNA: TGCGCCAGCAGTCTTGGGACGGGCAGCTCCTACGAGCAGTACTTC
J gene: TRBJ2-7
D gene: .
V gene: TRBV5-1
clone size: .
CDR3 length: 15

CDR3 protein: CASSPSSKYQPQHF
CDR3 DNA: TGTGCCAGCAGTCCTAGCAGCAAATATCAGCCCCAGCATTTT
J gene: TRBJ1-5
D gene: .
V gene: TRBV2
clone size: .
CDR3 length: 14

CDR3 protein: CASSPSLTRNTEAFF
CDR3 DNA: TGTGCCAGCAGCCCTTCTTTAACCAGGAACACTGAAGCTTTCTTT
J gene: TRBJ1-1
D gene: .
V gene: TRBV12-1
clone size: few
CDR3 length: 15

CDR3 protein: CATSRGLADTQYF
CDR3 DNA: TGTGCCACCAGCAGAGGATTGGCAGATACGCAGTATTTT
J gene: TRBJ2-3
D gene: .
V gene: TRBV15
clone size: .
CDR3 length: 13

CDR3 protein: CSVELAVETQYF
CDR3 DNA: TGCAGCGTTGAGCTAGCCGTGGAGACCCAGTACTTC
J gene: TRBJ2-5
D gene: .
V gene: TRBV29-1
clone size: .
CDR3 length: 12

CDR3 protein: CASSVRGNTIYF
CDR3 DNA: TGTGCCAGTAGTGTCCGAGGAAACACCATATATTTT
J gene: TRBJ1-3
D gene: .
V gene: TRBV19
clone size: .
CDR3 length: 12

CDR3 protein: CASSQVDLGFSPYEQYF
CDR3 DNA: TGCGCCAGCAGCCAGGTCGATCTTGGTTTCTCTCCCTACGAGCAGTACTTC
J gene: TRBJ2-7
D gene: .
V gene: TRBV4-1
clone size: .
CDR3 length: 17

CDR3 protein: CASSTHRQERNQPQHF
CDR3 DNA: TGTGCCAGTAGTACTCATAGACAGGAACGCAATCAGCCCCAGCATTTT
J gene: TRBJ1-5
D gene: .
V gene: TRBV19
clone size: .
CDR3 length: 16

CDR3 protein: CASSPDLTEQFF
CDR3 DNA: TGTGCCAGCAGCCCCGACTTGACTGAGCAGTTCTTC
J gene: TRBJ2-1
D gene: .
V gene: TRBV7-9
clone size: .
CDR3 length: 12

CDR3 protein: CASSLVSPRGLDQPQHF
CDR3 DNA: TGTGCCAGTAGCTTAGTCTCCCCCAGGGGGCTGGATCAGCCCCAGCATTTT
J gene: TRBJ1-5
D gene: TRBD1
V gene: TRBV19
clone size: .
CDR3 length: 17

CDR3 protein: CASSYSGTGKETQYF
CDR3 DNA: TGTGCCAGCAGTTACTCCGGGACAGGGAAAGAGACCCAGTACTTC
J gene: TRBJ2-5
D gene: TRBD1
V gene: TRBV6-5
clone size: .
CDR3 length: 15

CDR3 protein: CATSSNTGDSPLHF
CDR3 DNA: TGTGCCACCAGCAGCAACACAGGGGATTCACCCCTCCACTTT
J gene: TRBJ1-6
D gene: TRBD1
V gene: TRBV15
clone size: .
CDR3 length: 14

CDR3 protein: CASRPTRGNTGELFF
CDR3 DNA: TGTGCCAGCAGACCCACCCGGGGCAACACCGGGGAGCTGTTTTTT
J gene: TRBJ2-2
D gene: .
V gene: TRBV6-1
clone size: .
CDR3 length: 15

CDR3 protein: CASNLHNEQFF
CDR3 DNA: TGTGCCAGCAATTTACACAATGAGCAGTTCTTC
J gene: TRBJ2-1
D gene: .
V gene: TRBV7-9
clone size: .
CDR3 length: 11

CDR3 protein: CASRLTSGRDTQYF
CDR3 DNA: TGCGCCAGCAGGCTGACTAGCGGGAGGGATACGCAGTATTTT
J gene: TRBJ2-3
D gene: TRBD2
V gene: TRBV5-1
clone size: .
CDR3 length: 14

CDR3 protein: CASKGSSGNTIYF
CDR3 DNA: TGTGCCAGCAAAGGTAGCTCTGGAAACACCATATATTTT
J gene: TRBJ1-3
D gene: .
V gene: TRBV6-5
clone size: .
CDR3 length: 13

CDR3 protein: CASSAEWPPFQETQYF
CDR3 DNA: TGTGCCAGCAGCGCTGAGTGGCCGCCGTTCCAAGAGACCCAGTACTTC
J gene: TRBJ2-5
D gene: .
V gene: TRBV7-9
clone size: once
CDR3 length: 16

CDR3 protein: CASSSGEVNNEQFF
CDR3 DNA: TGTGCCAGCAGCTCAGGGGAGGTCAACAATGAGCAGTTCTTC
J gene: TRBJ2-1
D gene: .
V gene: TRBV7-9
clone size: .
CDR3 length: 14

CDR3 protein: CASSPGTKETQYF
CDR3 DNA: TGTGCCAGCAGCCCCGGGACCAAAGAGACCCAGTACTTC
J gene: TRBJ2-5
D gene: .
V gene: TRBV11-3
clone size: .
CDR3 length: 13

CDR3 protein: CASSRTAGGLTGNEQFF
CDR3 DNA: TGTGCCAGCAGCCGTACAGCGGGAGGGCTTACTGGCAATGAGCAGTTCTTC
J gene: TRBJ2-1
D gene: TRBD2
V gene: TRBV28
clone size: .
CDR3 length: 17

CDR3 protein: CASSLLQTSSYEQYF
CDR3 DNA: TGTGCCAGCAGCTTACTCCAGACGAGCTCCTACGAGCAGTACTTC
J gene: TRBJ2-7
D gene: .
V gene: TRBV7-9
clone size: .
CDR3 length: 15

CDR3 protein: CAWSGTSGRRETQYF
CDR3 DNA: TGTGCCTGGAGTGGGACTAGCGGGAGAAGAGAGACCCAGTACTTC
J gene: TRBJ2-5
D gene: TRBD2
V gene: TRBV30
clone size: .
CDR3 length: 15

CDR3 protein: CATTRTEQFF
CDR3 DNA: TGCGCCACGACCCGGACCGAGCAGTTCTTC
J gene: TRBJ2-1
D gene: .
V gene: TRBV10-1
clone size: .
CDR3 length: 10

CDR3 protein: CASSSTGGPYEQYF
CDR3 DNA: TGTGCCAGCAGCTCGACAGGGGGCCCCTACGAGCAGTACTTC
J gene: TRBJ2-7
D gene: TRBD1
V gene: TRBV28
clone size: .
CDR3 length: 14

CDR3 protein: CASSQWGNEQFF
CDR3 DNA: TGTGCCAGCAGCCAATGGGGCAATGAGCAGTTCTTC
J gene: TRBJ2-1
D gene: .
V gene: TRBV11-2
clone size: .
CDR3 length: 12

CDR3 protein: CASRPYRQGERANEKLFF
CDR3 DNA: TGCGCCAGCAGGCCCTATAGACAGGGAGAGAGGGCTAATGAAAAACTGTTTTTT
J gene: TRBJ1-4
D gene: TRBD1
V gene: TRBV23-1
clone size: .
CDR3 length: 18

CDR3 protein: CATSRDGGSTDTQYF
CDR3 DNA: TGTGCCACCAGCAGAGACGGCGGGAGTACAGATACGCAGTATTTT
J gene: TRBJ2-3
D gene: TRBD2
V gene: TRBV15
clone size: .
CDR3 length: 15

CDR3 protein: CASSLGTEETQYF
CDR3 DNA: TGTGCCAGCAGCCTCGGGACGGAAGAGACCCAGTACTTC
J gene: TRBJ2-5
D gene: .
V gene: TRBV11-3
clone size: once
CDR3 length: 13

CDR3 protein: CASSHRTEKRNTIYF
CDR3 DNA: TGCGCCAGCAGCCACCGCACCGAGAAGAGAAACACCATATATTTT
J gene: TRBJ1-3
D gene: .
V gene: TRBV4-1
clone size: .
CDR3 length: 15

CDR3 protein: CSAQSVPEQYF
CDR3 DNA: TGCAGTGCTCAGAGCGTTCCTGAGCAGTACTTC
J gene: TRBJ2-7
D gene: .
V gene: TRBV20-1
clone size: once
CDR3 length: 11

CDR3 protein: CASVWRITGELFF
CDR3 DNA: TGTGCCAGCGTATGGCGGATCACCGGGGAGCTGTTTTTT
J gene: TRBJ2-2
D gene: .
V gene: TRBV6-1
clone size: .
CDR3 length: 13

CDR3 protein: CASSLYLLIGTGATTSYGYTF
CDR3 DNA: TGTGCCAGCAGTTTATATTTATTAATAGGGACAGGGGCCACTACCTCCTATGGCTACACCTTC
J gene: TRBJ1-2
D gene: TRBD1
V gene: TRBV28
clone size: .
CDR3 length: 21

CDR3 protein: CASSQDLVRDTQYF
CDR3 DNA: TGTGCCAGCAGCCAAGATCTGGTGAGGGATACGCAGTATTTT
J gene: TRBJ2-3
D gene: .
V gene: TRBV4-2
clone size: .
CDR3 length: 14

CDR3 protein: CASSISGQRETQYF
CDR3 DNA: TGTGCCAGTAGTATTTCGGGGCAGAGGGAGACCCAGTACTTC
J gene: TRBJ2-5
D gene: .
V gene: TRBV19
clone size: .
CDR3 length: 14

CDR3 protein: CASSLDSGPLYEQYF
CDR3 DNA: TGTGCCAGCAGCTTAGACTCCGGCCCACTCTACGAGCAGTACTTC
J gene: TRBJ2-7
D gene: .
V gene: TRBV7-3
clone size: .
CDR3 length: 15

CDR3 protein: CASSRRSSTDTQYF
CDR3 DNA: TGTGCCAGCAGCCGGCGGTCTAGCACAGATACGCAGTATTTT
J gene: TRBJ2-3
D gene: .
V gene: TRBV14
clone size: .
CDR3 length: 14

CDR3 protein: CASSWGPPRHQPQHF
CDR3 DNA: TGTGCCAGCAGCTGGGGACCCCCGAGACATCAGCCCCAGCATTTT
J gene: TRBJ1-5
D gene: .
V gene: TRBV5-8
clone size: few
CDR3 length: 15

CDR3 protein: CASSERDQTYEQYF
CDR3 DNA: TGTGCCAGCAGCGAGCGGGACCAGACCTACGAGCAGTACTTC
J gene: TRBJ2-7
D gene: TRBD2
V gene: TRBV6-6
clone size: .
CDR3 length: 14

CDR3 protein: CASSFPGTSGRRGYEQYF
CDR3 DNA: TGTGCCAGCAGTTTCCCCGGGACTAGCGGTCGGAGAGGTTACGAGCAGTACTTC
J gene: TRBJ2-7
D gene: TRBD2
V gene: TRBV28
clone size: .
CDR3 length: 18